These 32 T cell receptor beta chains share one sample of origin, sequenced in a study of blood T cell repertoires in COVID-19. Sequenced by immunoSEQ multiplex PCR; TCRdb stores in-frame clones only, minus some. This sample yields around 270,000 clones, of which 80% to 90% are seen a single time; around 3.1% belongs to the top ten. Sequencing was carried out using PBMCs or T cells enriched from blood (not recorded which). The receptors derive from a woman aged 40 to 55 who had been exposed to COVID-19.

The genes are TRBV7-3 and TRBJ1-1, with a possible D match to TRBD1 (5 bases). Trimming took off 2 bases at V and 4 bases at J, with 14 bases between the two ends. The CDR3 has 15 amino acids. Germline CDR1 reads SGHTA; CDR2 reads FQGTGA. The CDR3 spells CASSLFGGVGTEAFF. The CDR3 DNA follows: TGTGCCAGCAGCTTATTTGGAGGGGTGGGCACTGAAGCTTTCTTT.

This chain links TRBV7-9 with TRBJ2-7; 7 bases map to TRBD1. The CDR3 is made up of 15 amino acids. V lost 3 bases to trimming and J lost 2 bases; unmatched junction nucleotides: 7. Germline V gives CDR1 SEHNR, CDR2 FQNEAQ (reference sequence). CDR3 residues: CASSFSRGSPYEQYF. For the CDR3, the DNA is TGTGCCAGCAGCTTTAGCAGGGGGTCCCCCTACGAGCAGTACTTC.

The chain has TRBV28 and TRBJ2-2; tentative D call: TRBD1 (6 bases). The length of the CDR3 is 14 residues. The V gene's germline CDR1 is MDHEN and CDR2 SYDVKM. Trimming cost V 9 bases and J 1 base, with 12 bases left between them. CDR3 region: CASQGSMNTGELFF. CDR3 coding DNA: TGTGCCAGTCAGGGGAGTATGAACACCGGGGAGCTGTTTTTT. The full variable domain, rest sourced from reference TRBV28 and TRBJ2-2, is DVKVTQSSRYLVKRTGEKVFLECVQDMDHENMFWYRQDPGLGLRLIYFSYDVKMKEKGDIPEGYSVSREKKERFSLILESASTNQTSMYLCASQGSMNTGELFFGEGSRLTVL.

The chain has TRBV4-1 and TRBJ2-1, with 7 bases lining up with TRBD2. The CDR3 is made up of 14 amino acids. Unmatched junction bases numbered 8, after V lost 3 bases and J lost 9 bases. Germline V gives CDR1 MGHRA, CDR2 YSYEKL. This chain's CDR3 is CASSHLGAGVEQFF. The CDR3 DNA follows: TGCGCCAGCAGCCACCTTGGGGCGGGAGTTGAGCAGTTCTTC.

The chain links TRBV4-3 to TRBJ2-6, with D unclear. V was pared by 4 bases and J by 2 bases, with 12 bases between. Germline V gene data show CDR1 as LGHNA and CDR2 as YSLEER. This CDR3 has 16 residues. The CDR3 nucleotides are TGCGCCAGCAGCCTCGGGTTTCTGACTGGGGCCAACGTCCTGACTTTC. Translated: CASSLGFLTGANVLTF.

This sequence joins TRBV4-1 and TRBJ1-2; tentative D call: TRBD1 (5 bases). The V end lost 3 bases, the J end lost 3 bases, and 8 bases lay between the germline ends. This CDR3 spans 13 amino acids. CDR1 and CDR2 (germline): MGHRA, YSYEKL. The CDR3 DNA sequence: TGCGCCAGCAGCCACAGGGAATACTATGGCTACACCTTC. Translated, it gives CASSHREYYGYTF.

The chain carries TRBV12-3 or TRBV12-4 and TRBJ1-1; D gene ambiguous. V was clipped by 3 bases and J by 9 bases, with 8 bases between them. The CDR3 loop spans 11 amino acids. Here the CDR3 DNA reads TGTGCCAGCAGTTTGTACAGACAAGCTTTCTTT. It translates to CASSLYRQAFF.

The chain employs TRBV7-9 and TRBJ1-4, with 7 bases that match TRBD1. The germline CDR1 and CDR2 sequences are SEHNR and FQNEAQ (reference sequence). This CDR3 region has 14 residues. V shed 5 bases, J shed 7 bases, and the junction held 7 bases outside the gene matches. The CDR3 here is CASSLGGEFEKLFF. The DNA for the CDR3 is TGTGCCAGCAGCCTAGGGGGCGAGTTTGAAAAACTGTTTTTT.

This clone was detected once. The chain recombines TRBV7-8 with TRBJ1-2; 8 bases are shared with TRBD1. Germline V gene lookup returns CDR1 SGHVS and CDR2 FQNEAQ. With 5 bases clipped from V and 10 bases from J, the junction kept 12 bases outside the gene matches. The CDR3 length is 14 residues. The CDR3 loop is CASSDVTGAYIYTF. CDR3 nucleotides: TGTGCCAGCAGCGATGTGACAGGGGCCTATATCTACACCTTC.

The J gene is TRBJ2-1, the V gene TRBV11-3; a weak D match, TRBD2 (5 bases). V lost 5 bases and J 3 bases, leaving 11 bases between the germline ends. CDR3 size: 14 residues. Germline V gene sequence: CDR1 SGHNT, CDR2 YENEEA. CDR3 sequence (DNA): TGTGCCAGCAGCGGACCCGGGGACTACAATGAGCAGTTCTTC. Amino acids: CASSGPGDYNEQFF.

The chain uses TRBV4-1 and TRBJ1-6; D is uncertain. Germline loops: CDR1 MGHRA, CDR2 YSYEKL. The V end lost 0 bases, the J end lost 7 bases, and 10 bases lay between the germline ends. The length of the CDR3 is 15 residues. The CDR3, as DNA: TGCGCCAGCAGCCAAGATCTCGCCAGAAATTCACCCCTCCACTTT. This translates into CASSQDLARNSPLHF.

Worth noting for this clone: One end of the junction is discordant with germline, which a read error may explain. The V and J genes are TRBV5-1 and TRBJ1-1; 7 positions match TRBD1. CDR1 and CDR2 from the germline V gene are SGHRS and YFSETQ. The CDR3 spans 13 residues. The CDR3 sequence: CASTRDRNTEAFF. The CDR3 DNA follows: TGTGCCAGCACCCGGGACAGGAACACTGAAGCTTTCTTT. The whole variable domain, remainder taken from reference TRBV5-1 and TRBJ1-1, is KAGVTQTPRYLIKTRGQQVTLSCSPISGHRSVSWYQQTPGQGLQFLFEYFSETQRNKGNFPGRFSGRQFSNSRSEMNVSTLELGDSALYLCASTRDRNTEAFFGQGTRLTVV.

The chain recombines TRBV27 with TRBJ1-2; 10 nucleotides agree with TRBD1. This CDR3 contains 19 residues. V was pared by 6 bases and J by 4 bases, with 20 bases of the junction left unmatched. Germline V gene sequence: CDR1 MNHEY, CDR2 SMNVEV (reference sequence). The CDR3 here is CASRNVHGTGESGGYGYTF. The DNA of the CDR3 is TGTGCCAGCAGAAACGTCCACGGGACAGGGGAATCTGGGGGCTATGGCTACACCTTC.

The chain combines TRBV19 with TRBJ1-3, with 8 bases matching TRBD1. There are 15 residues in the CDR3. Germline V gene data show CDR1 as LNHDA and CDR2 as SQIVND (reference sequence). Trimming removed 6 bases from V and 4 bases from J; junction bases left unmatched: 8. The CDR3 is CASSLLGTGGNTIYF. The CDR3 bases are TGTGCCAGTAGCCTCCTAGGGACAGGAGGAAACACCATATATTTT.

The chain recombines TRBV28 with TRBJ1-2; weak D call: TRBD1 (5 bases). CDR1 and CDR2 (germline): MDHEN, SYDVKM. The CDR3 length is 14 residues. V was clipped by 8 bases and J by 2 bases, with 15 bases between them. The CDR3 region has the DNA TGTGCCAGCGACAGTTGGGTTGGCAACTATGGCTACACCTTC. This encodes CASDSWVGNYGYTF.

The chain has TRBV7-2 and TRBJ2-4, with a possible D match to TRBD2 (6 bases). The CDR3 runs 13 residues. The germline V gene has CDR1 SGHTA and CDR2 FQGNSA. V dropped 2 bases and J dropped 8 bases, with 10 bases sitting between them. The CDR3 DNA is TGTGCCAGCAGCTTATTCGGGGAGGACATTCAGTACTTC. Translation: CASSLFGEDIQYF.

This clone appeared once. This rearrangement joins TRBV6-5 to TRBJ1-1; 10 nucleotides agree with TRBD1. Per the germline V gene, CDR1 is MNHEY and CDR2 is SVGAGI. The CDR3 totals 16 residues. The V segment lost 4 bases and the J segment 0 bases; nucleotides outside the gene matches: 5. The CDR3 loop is CASSWGQGFMNTEAFF. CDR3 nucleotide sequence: TGTGCCAGCAGTTGGGGACAGGGGTTTATGAACACTGAAGCTTTCTTT.

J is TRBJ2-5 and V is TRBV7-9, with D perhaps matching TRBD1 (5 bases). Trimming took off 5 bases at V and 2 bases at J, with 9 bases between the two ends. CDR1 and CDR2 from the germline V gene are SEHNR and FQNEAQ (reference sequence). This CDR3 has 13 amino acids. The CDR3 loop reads CASSQRQQETQYF. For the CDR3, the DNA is TGTGCCAGCAGCCAGCGACAGCAAGAGACCCAGTACTTC.

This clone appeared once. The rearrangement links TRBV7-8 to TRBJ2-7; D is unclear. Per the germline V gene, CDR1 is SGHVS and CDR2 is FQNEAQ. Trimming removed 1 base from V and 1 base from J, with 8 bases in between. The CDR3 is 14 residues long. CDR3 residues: CASSLVPQSYEQYF. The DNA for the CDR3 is TGTGCCAGCAGCTTAGTCCCACAGTCCTACGAGCAGTACTTC.

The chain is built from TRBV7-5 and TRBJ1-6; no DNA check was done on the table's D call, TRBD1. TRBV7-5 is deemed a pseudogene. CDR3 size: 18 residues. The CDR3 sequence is CARSLVYDRQGHNSPLHF. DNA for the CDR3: TGTGCCAGAAGCTTAGTTTACGACAGACAGGGTCATAATTCACCCCTCCACTTT.

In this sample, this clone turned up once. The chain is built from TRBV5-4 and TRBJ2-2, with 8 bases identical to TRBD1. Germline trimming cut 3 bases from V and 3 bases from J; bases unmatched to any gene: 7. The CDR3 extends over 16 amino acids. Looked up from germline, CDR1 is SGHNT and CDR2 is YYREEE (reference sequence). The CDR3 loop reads CASSSAKQGDTGELFF. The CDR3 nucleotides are TGTGCCAGCAGCTCGGCCAAACAGGGGGACACCGGGGAGCTGTTTTTT.

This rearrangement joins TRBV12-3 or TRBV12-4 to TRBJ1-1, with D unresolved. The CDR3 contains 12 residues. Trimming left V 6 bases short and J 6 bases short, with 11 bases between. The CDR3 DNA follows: TGTGCCAGCAGCCCCTCCCCCGCTGAAGCTTTCTTT. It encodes CASSPSPAEAFF.

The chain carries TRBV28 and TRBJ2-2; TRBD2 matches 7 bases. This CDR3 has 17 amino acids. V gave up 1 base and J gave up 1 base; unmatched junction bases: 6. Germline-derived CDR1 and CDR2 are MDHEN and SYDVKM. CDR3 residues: CASSLYSRGVNTGELFF. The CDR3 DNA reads TGTGCCAGCAGTTTATACTCTCGGGGGGTGAACACCGGGGAGCTGTTTTTT.

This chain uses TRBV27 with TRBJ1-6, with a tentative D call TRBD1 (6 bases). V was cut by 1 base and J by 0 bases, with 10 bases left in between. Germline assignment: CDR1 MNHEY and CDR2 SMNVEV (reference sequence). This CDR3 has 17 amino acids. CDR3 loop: CASSLWARGSYNSPLHF. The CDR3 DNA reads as TGTGCCAGCAGTTTATGGGCCAGGGGCTCCTATAATTCACCCCTCCACTTT.

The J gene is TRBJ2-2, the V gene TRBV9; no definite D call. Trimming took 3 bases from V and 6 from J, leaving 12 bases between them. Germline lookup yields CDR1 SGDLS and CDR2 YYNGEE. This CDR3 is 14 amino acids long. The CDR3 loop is CASSGDPGSGELFF. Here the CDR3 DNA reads TGTGCCAGCAGCGGAGACCCGGGTTCCGGGGAGCTGTTTTTT. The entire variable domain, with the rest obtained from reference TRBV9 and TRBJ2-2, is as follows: DSGVTQTPKHLITATGQRVTLRCSPRSGDLSVYWYQQSLDQGLQFLIQYYNGEERAKGNILERFSAQQFPDLHSELNLSSLELGDSALYFCASSGDPGSGELFFGEGSRLTVL.

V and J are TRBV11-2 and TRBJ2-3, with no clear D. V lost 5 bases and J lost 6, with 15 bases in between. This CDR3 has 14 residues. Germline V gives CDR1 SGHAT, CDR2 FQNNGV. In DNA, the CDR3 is TGTGCCAGCAGCCCCTCGCGCTCGGTGGATACGCAGTATTTT. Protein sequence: CASSPSRSVDTQYF.

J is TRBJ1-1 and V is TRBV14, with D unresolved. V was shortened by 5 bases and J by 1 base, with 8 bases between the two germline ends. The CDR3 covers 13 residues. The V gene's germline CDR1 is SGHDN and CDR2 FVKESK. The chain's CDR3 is CASSSGQNTEAFF. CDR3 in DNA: TGTGCCAGCAGCTCTGGGCAGAACACTGAAGCTTTCTTT.

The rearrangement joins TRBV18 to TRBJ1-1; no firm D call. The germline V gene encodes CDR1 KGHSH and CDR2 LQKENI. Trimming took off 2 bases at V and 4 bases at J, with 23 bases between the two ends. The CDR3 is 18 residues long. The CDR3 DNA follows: TGTGCCAGCTCACCATACTTTCCCGAAACGGGGAGAATCACTGAAGCTTTCTTT. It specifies CASSPYFPETGRITEAFF.

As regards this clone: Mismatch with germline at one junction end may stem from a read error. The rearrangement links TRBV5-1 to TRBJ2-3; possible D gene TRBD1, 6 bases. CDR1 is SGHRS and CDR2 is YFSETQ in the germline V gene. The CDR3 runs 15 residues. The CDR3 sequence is CASSFTGTGTDTQYF. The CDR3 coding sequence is TGTGCCAGCAGTTTTACAGGGACCGGCACAGATACGCAGTATTTT.

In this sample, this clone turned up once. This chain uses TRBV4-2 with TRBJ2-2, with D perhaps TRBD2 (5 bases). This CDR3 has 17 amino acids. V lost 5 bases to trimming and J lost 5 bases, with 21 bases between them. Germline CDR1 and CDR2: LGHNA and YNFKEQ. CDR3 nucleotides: TGTGCCAGCAGCGAACAAGCCCAGATGGAGGTTACCGGGGAGCTGTTTTTT. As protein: CASSEQAQMEVTGELFF.

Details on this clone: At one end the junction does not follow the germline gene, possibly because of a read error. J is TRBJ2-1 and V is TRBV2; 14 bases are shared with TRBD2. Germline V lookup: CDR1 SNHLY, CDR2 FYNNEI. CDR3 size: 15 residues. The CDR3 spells CASSEGTSGGNEQFF. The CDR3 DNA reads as TGTGCCAGCAGCGAAGGGACTAGCGGGGGAAATGAGCAGTTCTTC.

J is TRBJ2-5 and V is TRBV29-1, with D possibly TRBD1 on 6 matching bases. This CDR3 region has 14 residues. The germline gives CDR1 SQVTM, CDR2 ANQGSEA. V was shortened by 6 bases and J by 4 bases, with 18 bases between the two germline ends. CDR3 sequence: CSVGASGDGETQYF. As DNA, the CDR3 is TGCAGCGTCGGCGCCTCAGGGGACGGAGAGACCCAGTACTTC.